This T cell receptor (beta chain) derives from a study of beta chain features in type 1 diabetes. Broader study findings: There was a moderate but significant shortening of TCRB CDR3s in all four CD4+ subsets of Type 1 diabetes patients. Patients' naive, central memory and regulatory TCRB repertoires appeared more alike than those of healthy donors.

This clone has only a few counts. Its antigen is not identified. What was sequenced were expressed TCRB transcripts, since all of the isolated RNA had been reverse transcribed. Sequencing used immunoSEQ multiplex PCR; TCRdb keeps in-frame clones, though not all of them. The sample shows 600,000 or so clones, roughly an eighth of them seen only once. In germline, CDR1 is SGHTA, CDR2 FQGNSA. This CDR3 comprises 14 residues. The V end lost 1 base, the J end lost 5 bases, and 9 bases lay between the germline ends. A sort by CD45RO/CCR7/CD25/CD127/CD95/CD27 yielded CD4+ naive, central memory, regulatory and stem cell-like memory cells. Purity exceeding 95% was reached by all sorted populations.

Specimen: naive CD4+ T cells from blood. This chain connects TRBV7-2 to TRBJ1-5; D remains unclear. The receptor comes from a man aged 25-45 years with type 1 diabetes. CDR3 coding DNA: TGTGCCAGCAGCTTAGGTGGCAGCGATCAGCCCCAGCATTTT. Translation: CASSLGGSDQPQHF.